Following are 23 T cell receptor beta chains from one sample sequenced in a study of cytomegalovirus exposure and HLA in healthy donors. Measured with immunoSEQ multiplex PCR; TCRdb has only the in-frame clones, and not every one. The sample has about 140,000 clones, about 94% seen once. The sample consisted of PBMCs. The receptors originated from a man aged 18 to 29 in good health and CMV-seropositive.

The gene calls are TRBV11-3 and TRBJ2-2, with 7 bases matching TRBD1. The V and J ends lost 4 bases and 6 bases, in that order; junction bases with no gene match: 5. The CDR3 has 14 amino acids. CDR1 SGHNT and CDR2 YENEEA come from the germline V gene. DNA for the CDR3: TGTGCCAGCAGCTCCCGACAGGGCTCCGGGGAGCTGTTTTTT. It translates to CASSSRQGSGELFF.

This clone appeared once. The chain has TRBV5-1 and TRBJ2-2; D perhaps matches TRBD2 (5 bases). The V and J ends lost 1 base and 2 bases respectively, with 18 bases between them. Per germline, CDR1 SGHRS and CDR2 YFSETQ. The CDR3 runs 18 residues. The CDR3 region is CASSLLSGGSLNTGELFF. The CDR3 DNA is TGCGCCAGCAGCTTGTTATCGGGTGGGAGCTTAAACACCGGGGAGCTGTTTTTT.

This clone has just one count. J is TRBJ2-3 and V is TRBV9; the D is unclear. Germline V gene sequence: CDR1 SGDLS, CDR2 YYNGEE. Trimming pared 3 bases from V and 2 bases from J, leaving 16 bases between. The CDR3 spans 16 residues. The CDR3, as DNA: TGTGCCAGCAGCGGAGGATTACTACCAAACACAGATACGCAGTATTTT. As protein: CASSGGLLPNTDTQYF.

This chain connects TRBV6-5 to TRBJ2-7; D may be TRBD1 (5 bases). V was shortened by 5 bases and J by 3 bases, with 14 bases between the two germline ends. CDR1 is MNHEY and CDR2 is SVGAGI in the germline V gene. The CDR3 length is 14 residues. This CDR3 reads CASSTDRQRYEQYF. In DNA form, the CDR3 reads TGTGCCAGCAGTACGGACCGACAGCGCTACGAGCAGTACTTC.

This chain connects TRBV15 to TRBJ2-2; 9 bases fit TRBD1. CDR1 is LNHNV, CDR2 YYDKDF, per germline (reference sequence). V lost 3 bases, J lost 5 bases, and 13 bases stayed unmatched. CDR3 length equals 18 residues. This chain's CDR3 is CATSSETGDREATGELFF. The DNA of the CDR3 is TGTGCCACCAGCAGTGAAACGGGGGACAGGGAAGCGACCGGGGAGCTGTTTTTT.

V gene TRBV27 combines with J gene TRBJ2-1, with TRBD2 matching 12 bases. Germline CDR1 MNHEY, CDR2 SMNVEV (reference sequence). V shed 2 bases, J shed 8 bases, and the junction held 19 bases outside the gene matches. The CDR3 runs to 20 residues. CDR3: CASSLNGGLGLAGGPHEQFF. DNA for the CDR3: TGTGCCAGCAGTTTAAATGGGGGCCTGGGGCTAGCGGGAGGGCCCCATGAGCAGTTCTTC.

The chain carries TRBV10-3 and TRBJ1-2; TRBD1 matches 9 bases. With 7 bases clipped from V and 8 bases from J, the junction kept 8 bases outside the gene matches. There are 13 residues in the CDR3. Germline CDR1 and CDR2: ENHRY and SYGVKD. In nucleotides, the CDR3 is TGTGCCATCAAGGGGGACAGGGTCGGCGGCTACACCTTC. Protein: CAIKGDRVGGYTF.

The chain recombines TRBV2 with TRBJ1-4; 7 nucleotides agree with TRBD1. Per the germline V gene, CDR1 is SNHLY and CDR2 is FYNNEI. J lost 4 bases, V lost 11 bases, and 7 bases had no gene match. There are 13 residues in the CDR3. CDR3 sequence reads: CALGGRSNEKLFF. The CDR3 DNA is TGTGCCCTAGGGGGCAGGAGTAATGAAAAACTGTTTTTT.

The chain uses TRBV11-2 and TRBJ2-3; 11 bases agree with TRBD2. From germline, CDR1 is SGHAT and CDR2 FQNNGV. The V and J ends lost 5 bases and 1 base, in that order; junction bases with no gene match: 2. This CDR3 has 15 residues. DNA for the CDR3: TGTGCCAGCAGCCGGGGACTAGCGGGCACAGATACGCAGTATTTT. Encoded protein: CASSRGLAGTDTQYF. The full variable domain, its missing parts supplied by reference TRBV11-2 and TRBJ2-3, is EAGVAQSPRYKIIEKRQSVAFWCNPISGHATLYWYQQILGQGPKLLIQFQNNGVVDDSQLPKDRFSAERLKGVDSTLKIQPAKLEDSAVYLCASSRGLAGTDTQYFGPGTRLTVL.

CDR3 region: CASSVEAHGHQGSPLHF. DNA for the CDR3: TGTGCCAGCAGCGTAGAGGCCCACGGACACCAAGGTTCACCCCTCCACTTT. The chain carries TRBV9 and TRBJ1-6, with D possibly matching TRBD1 (5 bases). Trimming cost V 0 bases and J 9 bases, with 19 bases left between them. Per germline, CDR1 SGDLS and CDR2 YYNGEE. This CDR3 has 17 amino acids.

The chain joins TRBV11-2 to TRBJ2-1, with 9 bases aligning to TRBD2. Germline CDR1 reads SGHAT; CDR2 reads FQNNGV. CDR3 length: 18 amino acids. After removal of 0 bases from V and 3 bases from J, the junction contained 9 bases not matched to a gene. The CDR3 coding sequence is TGTGCCAGCAGCTTAGATCAATCTTTGCGGGAGGGCTACAATGAGCAGTTCTTC. Translation gives CASSLDQSLREGYNEQFF.

The chain links TRBV19 to TRBJ1-1; D may be TRBD1 (6 bases). The V end was cut by 3 bases, the J end by 6 bases, with 17 bases between. Per germline, CDR1 LNHDA and CDR2 SQIVND (reference sequence). CDR3 size: 15 residues. CDR3 sequence: CASSIWDIRPPEAFF. The CDR3 DNA is TGTGCCAGTAGTATCTGGGACATAAGACCTCCTGAAGCTTTCTTT.

The chain has TRBV4-2 and TRBJ1-1; possibly TRBD1 for D (6 bases). The CDR3 has 15 residues. Germline CDR1 LGHNA, CDR2 YNFKEQ. Deletions cut 1 base from V and 7 bases from J, with 16 bases between. The CDR3 DNA reads as TGTGCCAGCAGCCAAGGATCTACAGGGACGGGTGAAGCTTTCTTT. The encoded protein is CASSQGSTGTGEAFF.

The rearrangement links TRBV6-1 to TRBJ2-3; D unresolved. V was pared by 4 bases and J by 4 bases, with 12 bases between. This CDR3 comprises 14 residues. CDR1 is MNHNS and CDR2 is SASEGT in the germline V gene. DNA of the CDR3: TGTGCCAGCAGTGGGTGGGTCCGGGCAGATACGCAGTATTTT. Its translation: CASSGWVRADTQYF.

This sequence joins TRBV19 and TRBJ2-7; D might be TRBD1 (6 bases). The CDR3 totals 14 residues. Trimming left V 4 bases short and J 0 bases short, with 10 bases between. Germline V gene lookup returns CDR1 LNHDA and CDR2 SQIVND (reference sequence). The CDR3 coding sequence is TGTGCCAGTAGTAAAACAGGGCCCTCCTACGAGCAGTACTTC. It is translated as CASSKTGPSYEQYF.

The J gene is TRBJ2-1, the V gene TRBV28; 8 bases fit TRBD2. This CDR3 comprises 14 residues. In germline, CDR1 is MDHEN, CDR2 SYDVKM. The V segment lost 5 bases and the J segment 15 bases; nucleotides outside the gene matches: 15. In DNA, the CDR3 is TGTGCCAGCAGTCTCCATCCGGGAGGGGGTGACGCGTTCTTC. It translates to CASSLHPGGGDAFF.

The chain uses TRBV5-1 and TRBJ2-1, with 10 bases matching TRBD2. This CDR3 has 18 residues. Germline V lookup: CDR1 SGHRS, CDR2 YFSETQ. V trimming: 3 bases; J trimming: 4 bases; junction bases outside the gene matches: 13. Written as DNA, the CDR3 is TGCGCCAGCAGCTCACCGCGACTAGCGGGCTACCTTTACAATGAGCAGTTCTTC. It translates to CASSSPRLAGYLYNEQFF.

The V gene is TRBV4-1, the J gene TRBJ1-5, with 7 bases aligning to TRBD1. V gave up 4 bases and J gave up 6 bases; unmatched junction bases: 6. This CDR3 has 14 residues. In germline, CDR1 is MGHRA, CDR2 YSYEKL. As DNA, the CDR3 is TGCGCCAGCAGCCGAACAGGGGAGCGTCAGCCCCAGCATTTT. It translates to CASSRTGERQPQHF.

The chain uses TRBV27 and TRBJ2-3, with TRBD2 matching 9 bases. Germline assignment: CDR1 MNHEY and CDR2 SMNVEV (reference sequence). V lost 8 bases and J lost 6; bases outside the gene matches: 6. The CDR3 loop spans 13 amino acids. CDR3 sequence: CASGIAGVDTQYF. The CDR3 region has the DNA TGTGCCAGCGGAATAGCGGGAGTGGATACGCAGTATTTT.

This chain connects TRBV10-3 to TRBJ2-3, with 11 bases lining up with TRBD2. There are 16 residues in the CDR3. Germline trimming cut 6 bases from V and 4 bases from J; bases unmatched to any gene: 9. Germline lookup yields CDR1 ENHRY and CDR2 SYGVKD. CDR3 in amino acids: CAIRGDTSGSSDTQYF. CDR3 coding DNA: TGTGCCATCAGAGGGGACACTAGCGGGAGTTCAGATACGCAGTATTTT.

This clone has just one count. The V and J genes are TRBV5-1 and TRBJ2-1; TRBD2 aligns across 7 bases. Germline CDR1 is SGHRS and CDR2 is YFSETQ. With V trimmed by 2 bases and J by 7 bases, 12 bases remained unmatched. The CDR3 consists of 16 residues. CDR3 bases: TGCGCCAGCAGCTTAATTATGGCTAGCGGCTTAAATGAGCAGTTCTTC. Translating it yields CASSLIMASGLNEQFF.

The chain joins TRBV6-5 to TRBJ1-2; 7 bases agree with TRBD1. The ends lost 4 bases at V and 4 bases at J; junction bases unmatched: 9. The germline V gene has CDR1 MNHEY and CDR2 SVGAGI. This CDR3 is built from 15 residues. Here the CDR3 reads CASSWQGNRGYGYTF. The CDR3 coding sequence is TGTGCCAGCAGTTGGCAAGGAAACAGGGGCTATGGCTACACCTTC.

The DNA for the CDR3 is TGTGCCAGCAGCTTAAGACGGACAGGAGTCTACGAGCAGTACTTC. Amino acids: CASSLRRTGVYEQYF. The chain links TRBV7-8 to TRBJ2-7; 7 bases are a match to TRBD1. The CDR3 contains 15 residues. Germline CDR1 and CDR2: SGHVS and FQNEAQ. With 2 bases clipped from V and 3 bases from J, the junction kept 7 bases outside the gene matches.